This T cell receptor beta chain was profiled in a study of blood T cell repertoires in COVID-19. Study overall: T cells, B-cell-depleted T cells, or PBMCs supplied cDNA or gDNA.

Seattle patients were enrolled during active infection and followed longitudinally. Original processing methods: Amplification of reference gene primers was used by the study to estimate nucleated cell counts. Method: immunoSEQ multiplex PCR; TCRdb's copy keeps in-frame clones and lacks some. The DNA gave D and trimming, while V, J and clone size come from that table. This sample carries approximately 140,000 clones, about nine tenths of them seen once, and the ten largest clones take approximately 2.5%. Input material: peripheral blood. The origin of this receptor is a human donor with COVID-19, enrolled during active disease. The donor label of this sample is uncertain.

The CDR3 is CASEQERNEQFF. The DNA for the CDR3 is TGCGCCAGCGAACAGGAGAGAAATGAGCAGTTCTTC. The chain carries TRBV10-1 and TRBJ2-1; TRBD1 might be the D (5 bases). V was trimmed by 8 bases and J by 7 bases, leaving 12 bases between them. CDR1 and CDR2 from the germline V gene are WNHNN and SYGVQD (reference sequence). The CDR3 length is 12 residues.